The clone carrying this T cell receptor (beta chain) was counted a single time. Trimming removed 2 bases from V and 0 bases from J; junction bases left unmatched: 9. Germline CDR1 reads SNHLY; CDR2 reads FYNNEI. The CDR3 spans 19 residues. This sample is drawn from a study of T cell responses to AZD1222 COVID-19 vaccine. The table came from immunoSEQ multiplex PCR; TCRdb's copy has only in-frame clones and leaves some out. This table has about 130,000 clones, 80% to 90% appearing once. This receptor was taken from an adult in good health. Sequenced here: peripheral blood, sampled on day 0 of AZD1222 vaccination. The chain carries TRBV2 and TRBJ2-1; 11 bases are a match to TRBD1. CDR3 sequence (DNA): TGTGCCAGCAGTGAATCAGGGGGACAGGGGGTCGGCTCCTACAATGAGCAGTTCTTC. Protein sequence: CASSESGGQGVGSYNEQFF.